Listed here are 29 T cell receptor beta chains from one sample, sequenced in a study of shared clonotypes between healthy human individuals. Clones were read by immunoSEQ multiplex PCR, and TCRdb kept only the in-frame ones, dropping some. The table includes about 590,000 clones, nearly 97% detected once. CD8 cells classed as naive were CD45RO-negative and positively selected for CCR7, excluding terminally differentiated effector memory CD45RA+ cells. Sequencing used naive CD8+ T cells sorted from blood. The receptors shown here come from a woman in her 30s in good health.

The chain uses TRBV15 and TRBJ1-2; possibly TRBD1 for D (5 bases). V shed 0 bases and J shed 4 bases, with 15 bases lying between them. Germline-derived CDR1 and CDR2 are LNHNV and YYDKDF (reference sequence). CDR3 length: 16 amino acids. The CDR3 bases are TGTGCCACCAGCAGAGATTCGCCAGGGTCGGGCTATGGCTACACCTTC. Translated: CATSRDSPGSGYGYTF.

V gene TRBV27 combines with J gene TRBJ1-4; no clear D gene. The CDR3 length is 12 residues. Germline-derived CDR1 and CDR2 are MNHEY and SMNVEV (reference sequence). V lost 7 bases and J lost 11, with 14 bases in between. The CDR3 DNA follows: TGTGCCAGCACCCCCGACGGGTATAAACTGTTTTTT. It encodes CASTPDGYKLFF. The full variable domain, rest sourced from reference TRBV27 and TRBJ1-4, is EAQVTQNPRYLITVTGKKLTVTCSQNMNHEYMSWYRQDPGLGLRQIYYSMNVEVTDKGDVPEGYKVSRKEKRNFPLILESPSPNQTSLYFCASTPDGYKLFFGSGTQLSVL.

J is TRBJ2-5 and V is TRBV9; D may be TRBD1 or TRBD2 (5 bases each). Trimming took 4 bases from V and 7 from J, leaving 17 bases between them. This CDR3 is built from 14 residues. Germline CDR1 SGDLS, CDR2 YYNGEE. CDR3 in amino acids: CASSPGDPGRTQYF. The CDR3 DNA is TGTGCCAGCAGCCCTGGGGACCCCGGCCGGACCCAGTACTTC. Complete variable domain (other parts from reference TRBV9 and TRBJ2-5): DSGVTQTPKHLITATGQRVTLRCSPRSGDLSVYWYQQSLDQGLQFLIQYYNGEERAKGNILERFSAQQFPDLHSELNLSSLELGDSALYFCASSPGDPGRTQYFGPGTRLLVL.

This clone was observed a single time. The V gene is TRBV11-2, the J gene TRBJ2-7, with no clear D. The CDR3 has 16 residues. Germline values: CDR1 SGHAT, CDR2 FQNNGV. The V end lost 3 bases, the J end lost 3 bases, and 18 bases lay between the germline ends. CDR3 sequence (DNA): TGTGCCAGCAGCTTGGGGAAGGGCAGGAGAGACTACGAGCAGTACTTC. Translated, it gives CASSLGKGRRDYEQYF.

The chain recombines TRBV7-9 with TRBJ2-2; the match to TRBD2 covers 8 bases. There are 15 residues in the CDR3. Germline CDR1 and CDR2: SEHNR and FQNEAQ (reference sequence). Trimming cost V 5 bases and J 3 bases; bases outside gene matches: 5. The CDR3 DNA reads as TGTGCCAGCAGCCCAAGCGGGAGTGACACCGGGGAGCTGTTTTTT. It encodes CASSPSGSDTGELFF.

This chain joins TRBV27 and TRBJ1-1; 10 bases are a match to TRBD1. CDR3 size: 15 residues. Germline V lookup: CDR1 MNHEY, CDR2 SMNVEV (reference sequence). The V segment lost 4 bases and the J segment 3 bases; nucleotides outside the gene matches: 5. The CDR3 nucleotides read TGTGCCAGCAGTTCAGGACAGGGGGGGCACACTGAAGCTTTCTTT. It codes for CASSSGQGGHTEAFF.

This clone showed up just a few times. The V and J genes are TRBV4-1 and TRBJ2-4; D is perhaps TRBD2 (5 bases). CDR3 size: 13 residues. The germline V and J ends were trimmed by 0 bases and 8 bases, with 8 bases remaining between them. Per germline, CDR1 MGHRA and CDR2 YSYEKL. This CDR3 is CASSQDQEDIQYF. The CDR3 bases are TGCGCCAGCAGCCAAGATCAGGAGGACATTCAGTACTTC.

V is TRBV2 and J is TRBJ2-7; 9 bases agree with TRBD1. Germline CDR1 reads SNHLY; CDR2 reads FYNNEI. This CDR3 has 14 amino acids. With 4 bases clipped from V and 3 bases from J, the junction kept 4 bases outside the gene matches. CDR3 sequence: CASSGTGAFYEQYF. The CDR3 coding sequence is TGTGCCAGCAGTGGGACAGGGGCTTTCTACGAGCAGTACTTC.

The chain links TRBV28 to TRBJ2-7; tentatively, D is TRBD1 (5 bases). CDR1 and CDR2 (germline): MDHEN, SYDVKM. The CDR3 totals 14 residues. Trimming took off 5 bases at V and 4 bases at J, with 15 bases between the two ends. The CDR3 bases are TGTGCCAGCAGTCCCCTGGACACCTCATACGAGCAGTACTTC. It is translated as CASSPLDTSYEQYF.

The V call is TRBV14, the J call TRBJ2-7, with 7 nucleotides matching TRBD2. The CDR3 covers 16 residues. In germline, CDR1 is SGHDN, CDR2 FVKESK. J was trimmed by 2 bases and V by 0 bases; bases with no gene match: 7. CDR3 sequence: CASSQDLLGGAYEQYF. The CDR3 DNA reads as TGTGCCAGCAGCCAAGATCTCCTGGGGGGGGCCTACGAGCAGTACTTC.

The rearrangement links TRBV28 to TRBJ2-7, with a weak D call TRBD2 (6 bases). Germline V gene lookup returns CDR1 MDHEN and CDR2 SYDVKM. The V gene lost 4 bases and the J gene lost 0 bases, with 13 bases spanning the gap. This CDR3 has 15 amino acids. CDR3 DNA: TGTGCCAGCAGTTCTGGACGGGGGAGCTCCTACGAGCAGTACTTC. As protein: CASSSGRGSSYEQYF.

The V call is TRBV2, the J call TRBJ2-7, with 8 nucleotides matching TRBD1. The germline V gene has CDR1 SNHLY and CDR2 FYNNEI. The CDR3 has 14 residues. V lost 5 bases, J lost 2 bases, and 5 bases stayed unmatched. CDR3 region: CASSLGTGPYEQYF. The CDR3 bases are TGTGCCAGCAGTCTAGGGACAGGACCCTACGAGCAGTACTTC.

The V call is TRBV19, the J call TRBJ2-7; 12 nucleotides align to TRBD2. Germline-derived CDR1 and CDR2 are LNHDA and SQIVND (reference sequence). The length of the CDR3 is 15 residues. V gave up 4 bases and J gave up 2 bases; unmatched junction bases: 3. The CDR3 is CASSTGLAGPYEQYF. CDR3 bases: TGTGCCAGTAGTACTGGACTAGCGGGACCCTACGAGCAGTACTTC.

This chain connects TRBV7-6 to TRBJ2-1, with unresolved D. This CDR3 spans 14 amino acids. V shed 3 bases and J shed 3 bases, with 9 bases lying between them. The germline gives CDR1 SGHVS, CDR2 FNYEAQ. The CDR3 region is CASSFGSYYNEQFF. CDR3 nucleotides: TGTGCCAGCAGCTTCGGGTCCTACTACAATGAGCAGTTCTTC.

This chain joins TRBV27 and TRBJ1-5; D is possibly TRBD1 (6 bases). This CDR3 spans 14 amino acids. Per the germline V gene, CDR1 is MNHEY and CDR2 is SMNVEV (reference sequence). With 6 bases removed from V and 7 bases from J, the gap between germline ends came to 16 bases. CDR3 sequence (DNA): TGTGCCAGCAGCTCGACAGGCCCCTGGCAGCCCCAGCATTTT. It codes for CASSSTGPWQPQHF.

This clone was seen just once. V and J are TRBV2 and TRBJ2-1; no clear D gene. There are 12 residues in the CDR3. The V and J ends lost 3 bases and 5 bases respectively, with 5 bases between them. Per the germline V gene, CDR1 is SNHLY and CDR2 is FYNNEI. For the CDR3, the DNA is TGTGCCAGCAGTGACCCCCACAATGAGCAGTTCTTC. As protein: CASSDPHNEQFF.

The chain recombines TRBV28 with TRBJ2-1; 7 bases fit TRBD1. This CDR3 comprises 17 residues. Per the germline V gene, CDR1 is MDHEN and CDR2 is SYDVKM. The J segment lost 6 bases and the V segment lost 2 bases, leaving 13 bases of the junction unmatched. This CDR3 reads CASSLRGKGGPANEQFF. In DNA, the CDR3 is TGTGCCAGCAGTTTAAGGGGAAAAGGGGGCCCTGCCAATGAGCAGTTCTTC.

The rearrangement joins TRBV7-9 to TRBJ2-1; D is unclear. The CDR3 has 13 amino acids. Trimming pared 2 bases from V and 8 bases from J, leaving 10 bases between. Germline V gene lookup returns CDR1 SEHNR and CDR2 FQNEAQ (reference sequence). Written as DNA, the CDR3 is TGTGCCAGCAGCTTATGGGATGGCGATGAGCAGTTCTTC. Protein product: CASSLWDGDEQFF.

The chain links TRBV5-4 to TRBJ2-3, with 9 bases fitting TRBD2. V was pared by 5 bases and J by 3 bases, with 10 bases of the junction left unmatched. This CDR3 has 16 amino acids. Germline loops: CDR1 SGHNT, CDR2 YYREEE (reference sequence). The CDR3 here is CASSYGAGGPTDTQYF. The DNA of the CDR3 is TGTGCCAGCAGTTATGGGGCGGGAGGGCCTACAGATACGCAGTATTTT.

The chain uses TRBV11-2 and TRBJ2-7; D is perhaps TRBD2 (5 bases). CDR3 length equals 16 residues. Germline values: CDR1 SGHAT, CDR2 FQNNGV. V was trimmed by 5 bases and J by 4 bases, leaving 21 bases between them. The CDR3 reads CASSLASRPEGYEQYF. The CDR3 DNA sequence: TGTGCCAGCAGCCTCGCCAGTAGGCCCGAGGGATACGAGCAGTACTTC.

V is TRBV7-9 and J is TRBJ1-2, with TRBD1 as a possible D gene (6 bases). Trimming cost V 3 bases and J 2 bases, with 22 bases left between them. The V gene's germline CDR1 is SEHNR and CDR2 FQNEAQ (reference sequence). CDR3 length equals 18 residues. The DNA for the CDR3 is TGTGCCAGCAGCTTCAATACCCTTGGAGACAGGCCAAACTATGGCTACACCTTC. Translating it yields CASSFNTLGDRPNYGYTF.

The CDR3 reads CSVEQGGSQPQHF. CDR3 nucleotides: TGCAGCGTTGAACAGGGAGGGTCTCAGCCCCAGCATTTT. J is TRBJ1-5 and V is TRBV29-1; possible D gene TRBD1, 5 bases. This CDR3 is built from 13 residues. The germline V and J ends were trimmed by 2 bases and 6 bases, with 11 bases remaining between them. Germline CDR1 is SQVTM and CDR2 is ANQGSEA.

The genes are TRBV19 and TRBJ2-3, with D tentatively TRBD1 (6 bases). CDR1 is LNHDA and CDR2 is SQIVND in the germline V gene (reference sequence). The CDR3 is made up of 14 amino acids. V lost 3 bases and J lost 1, with 8 bases in between. CDR3 in DNA: TGTGCCAGTAGTATCAGGGGCGGCACAGATACGCAGTATTTT. Protein sequence: CASSIRGGTDTQYF.

This clone was seen once. This rearrangement joins TRBV4-1 to TRBJ1-1; no clear D. Trimming left V 6 bases short and J 1 base short, with 12 bases between. The length of the CDR3 is 14 residues. The germline V gene has CDR1 MGHRA and CDR2 YSYEKL. CDR3 in amino acids: CASRNPQGNTEAFF. CDR3 coding DNA: TGCGCCAGCAGAAATCCCCAAGGGAACACTGAAGCTTTCTTT.

The J gene is TRBJ2-7, the V gene TRBV13; D call uncertain. Germline CDR1 is PRHDT and CDR2 is FYEKMQ (reference sequence). CDR3 length equals 12 residues. Trimming cost V 3 bases and J 0 bases, with 3 bases left between them. As DNA, the CDR3 is TGTGCCAGCAGCTTTGCCTCCTACGAGCAGTACTTC. Translated: CASSFASYEQYF.

The CDR3 loop is CASSKGVQAQETQYF. The DNA for the CDR3 is TGTGCCAGCAGCAAAGGGGTCCAGGCCCAAGAGACCCAGTACTTC. The rearrangement uses TRBV21-1 and TRBJ2-5; the table's D gene call, TRBD1, was not cross checked with the DNA. TRBV21-1 is shown as a pseudogene. The CDR3 extends over 15 amino acids.

V and J are TRBV29-1 and TRBJ1-2, with 9 nucleotides matching TRBD1. CDR1 is SQVTM and CDR2 is ANQGSEA in the germline V gene. J lost 1 base, V lost 7 bases, and 4 bases had no gene match. This CDR3 region has 13 residues. Written as DNA, the CDR3 is TGCAGCGACGGGACAGGGAGTAACTATGGCTACACCTTC. Translating gives CSDGTGSNYGYTF. Based on the CDR3 plus reference TRBV29-1 and TRBJ1-2, the full variable domain is SAVISQKPSRDICQRGTSLTIQCQVDSQVTMMFWYRQQPGQSLTLIATANQGSEATYESGFVIDKFPISRPNLTFSTLTVSNMSPEDSSIYLCSDGTGSNYGYTFGSGTRLTVV.

In the case of this clone: Different DNA sequences within this sample yield the same CDR3. The gene calls are TRBV5-1 and TRBJ1-5; D gene uncertain. The V and J ends lost 0 bases and 2 bases respectively, with 6 bases between them. This CDR3 contains 14 residues. Germline V gene lookup returns CDR1 SGHRS and CDR2 YFSETQ. In nucleotides, the CDR3 is TGCGCCAGCAGCTTGGAGGGCGGCAATCAGCCCCAGCATTTT. Encoded protein: CASSLEGGNQPQHF. Complete variable domain (other parts from reference TRBV5-1 and TRBJ1-5): KAGVTQTPRYLIKTRGQQVTLSCSPISGHRSVSWYQQTPGQGLQFLFEYFSETQRNKGNFPGRFSGRQFSNSRSEMNVSTLELGDSALYLCASSLEGGNQPQHFGDGTRLSIL.

The J gene is TRBJ2-1, the V gene TRBV5-4, with D perhaps TRBD2 (6 bases). This CDR3 comprises 13 residues. V shed 2 bases and J shed 8 bases, with 11 bases lying between them. The germline V gene encodes CDR1 SGHNT and CDR2 YYREEE (reference sequence). DNA for the CDR3: TGTGCCAGCAGCTTTGGAGGGAGTGATGAGCAGTTCTTC. This encodes CASSFGGSDEQFF.